Listed below are T cell receptor beta chains from one sample, sequenced in a study of type 1 regulatory T cells. Antigens for these TCRs are unknown. One entry per CDR3 protein results from TCRdb running MiXCR on the reads. The repertoire holds about 71,000 distinct CDR3 sequences, with 20% as singletons. The sequenced sample was cultured type 1 regulatory T (Tr1) cells, either the whole culture or a sorted fraction (not recorded which). The receptors originated from a human donor in good health. Both conserved end residues are part of each CDR3. The D gene is left open where the match is weak. Part of the rows lack a size; the others show once, few, many or a class for expanded clones.

v_call,clone_size,d_call,j_call,cdr3_aa,cdr3_nt
TRBV6-6,-,-,TRBJ1-2,CASSYHGQPYGYTF,TGTGCCAGCAGTTACCACGGACAGCCCTATGGCTACACCTTC
TRBV5-5,-,-,TRBJ1-5,CASSLQGGLNQPQHF,TGTGCCAGCAGCTTGCAGGGAGGACTAAATCAGCCCCAGCATTTT
TRBV7-2,many,-,TRBJ2-7,CASSAQLGRGAEQYF,TGTGCCAGCAGCGCCCAGCTCGGTAGAGGGGCCGAGCAGTACTTC
TRBV27,-,TRBD2,TRBJ2-5,CASSLDGRAGETQYF,TGTGCCAGCAGTTTAGACGGGAGGGCCGGGGAGACCCAGTACTTC
TRBV5-1,-,-,TRBJ2-5,CASSPGLEGETQYF,TGCGCCAGCAGCCCGGGCTTAGAGGGAGAGACCCAGTACTTC
TRBV29-1,-,-,TRBJ1-4,CSVWAVDNEKLFF,TGCAGCGTTTGGGCGGTCGATAATGAAAAACTGTTTTTT
TRBV12-3/TRBV12-4,few,-,TRBJ1-6,CASSSRGGDSPLHF,TGTGCCAGCAGTTCCCGGGGGGGCGATTCACCCCTCCACTTT
TRBV5-1,-,TRBD1,TRBJ1-4,CASSPGTGGEKLFF,TGCGCCAGCTCTCCCGGGACAGGGGGCGAAAAACTGTTTTTT
TRBV24-1,few,TRBD1,TRBJ2-1,CATQTGGSYNEQFF,TGTGCCACCCAAACAGGGGGGTCCTACAATGAGCAGTTCTTC
TRBV3-1,many,-,TRBJ2-7,CASSQAGLGPYEQYF,TGTGCCAGCAGCCAAGCGGGACTGGGCCCCTACGAGCAGTACTTC
TRBV4-2,few,TRBD1,TRBJ1-5,CASSQEQGDRQPQHF,TGTGCCAGCAGCCAGGAACAGGGGGATCGGCAGCCCCAGCATTTT
TRBV27,-,-,TRBJ2-7,CASTRLFGGSGEQYF,TGTGCCAGCACCAGGTTATTCGGGGGATCGGGCGAGCAGTACTTC
TRBV3-1,many,-,TRBJ1-2,CASSQAGHGYTF,TGTGCCAGCAGCCAAGCAGGGCATGGCTACACCTTC
TRBV7-2,few,-,TRBJ2-3,CASSPGLGSTDTQYF,TGTGCCAGCAGCCCAGGACTGGGTAGCACAGATACGCAGTATTTT
TRBV14,-,TRBD2,TRBJ2-1,CASSLLRERGAYNEQFF,TGTGCCAGCAGCCTTCTTAGGGAGCGGGGAGCCTACAATGAGCAGTTCTTC
TRBV7-6,few,-,TRBJ2-3,CASSLTQGDTQYF,TGTGCCAGCAGCTTAACCCAGGGAGATACGCAGTATTTT